The source of this TCR beta chain is a study of blood T cell repertoires in COVID-19 (TCRdb year 2020). Study-level background: Samples from collaborators originated in the United States, Italy and Spain and spanned both the acute and convalescent phases of COVID-19. The prospective study material was composed of cDNA or gDNA derived from T cells, B-cell-depleted T cells, or PBMCs. Deeply sampled blood TCRbeta repertoires from subjects exposed to, actively infected with, or recovered from COVID-19 were included in the dataset. A freely available public database, intended as a resource for researchers studying the immune response to SARS-CoV-2, is where the repertoires were released. Samples were obtained from the ongoing ImmuneRACE study (first 160 participants) and from 1,254 subjects provided by 6 global collaborators. The sample metadata nearly always contained a de-identified subject ID, COVID-19 status, age in years and sex. Where available, HLA class I and class II types were taken from metadata supplied by the sample provider and were not determined by assay-based typing.

Enrolling through a virtual design, the prospective study's participants ranged in age from roughly 18 to 90 years and lived across roughly 24 United States geographic areas. To assign participants to cohorts, the prospective study relied on clinical history that participants themselves reported in a screening survey and a study questionnaire. ImmuneRACE Cohort 3 recovered participants were defined by two consecutive negative NP/OP PCR tests, healthcare professional clearance, or symptom resolution. In the prospective study, whole blood, serum and a nasopharyngeal or oropharyngeal swab were collected from each participant by mobile phlebotomists. Over a roughly two-month period, participants in the prospective study had the option of providing additional blood draws and questionnaires. Before DNA extraction, prospective study blood samples were shipped either frozen or at room temperature. General study outcomes and caveats: How much clinical and demographic metadata was included differed by source and by participant, and the metadata was provided uncurated.

TCRbeta CDR3 regions were amplified from genomic DNA by means of the immunoSEQ Assay, a bias-controlled multiplex PCR. The study's own analysis went as follows. The number of nucleated cells in each sample was estimated from the amplification of reference gene primers within the assay. Sequence reads were collapsed and filtered to measure the absolute abundance of every unique TCRbeta CDR3 rearrangement. For each sample, productive Simpson clonality was calculated by taking the square root of Simpson's diversity index across productive rearrangements. Not all clones reach the TCRdb copy of this immuneACCESS table, which keeps in-frame sequences only. Checked studies attribute under half of the gap to unresolved V genes and leave the rest unexplained. V and J calls and clone size are those listed in that table; D and trimming were worked out from the DNA. The sample data list 490,000 or so clones, and 88% of these were observed just once. Less than 2% of the sample belongs to the ten largest clones.

The sample holds a few counts of this clone. This clone's antigen is unknown. No qualities accompany the bases; no much larger clone lies one base away. The germline ends are 21 bases apart after V is trimmed by 6 bases and J by 7 bases. The CDR3 runs 15 residues from the cysteine to the phenylalanine. Only CDR3 DNA remains: 45 bases, in frame from the first base. According to the germline V gene, CDR1 reads SNHLY and CDR2 reads FYNNEI. This sequence originates from a woman aged 40 to 55 who had recovered from COVID-19. The chain is made from TRBV2 and TRBJ1-1; the D gene remains uncertain. Sequencing input: PBMCs or T cells enriched from blood (not recorded which). The CDR3: CASSDGKMSPGEAFF. The DNA sequence is TGTGCCAGCAGCGATGGAAAAATGAGTCCGGGTGAAGCTTTCTTT.